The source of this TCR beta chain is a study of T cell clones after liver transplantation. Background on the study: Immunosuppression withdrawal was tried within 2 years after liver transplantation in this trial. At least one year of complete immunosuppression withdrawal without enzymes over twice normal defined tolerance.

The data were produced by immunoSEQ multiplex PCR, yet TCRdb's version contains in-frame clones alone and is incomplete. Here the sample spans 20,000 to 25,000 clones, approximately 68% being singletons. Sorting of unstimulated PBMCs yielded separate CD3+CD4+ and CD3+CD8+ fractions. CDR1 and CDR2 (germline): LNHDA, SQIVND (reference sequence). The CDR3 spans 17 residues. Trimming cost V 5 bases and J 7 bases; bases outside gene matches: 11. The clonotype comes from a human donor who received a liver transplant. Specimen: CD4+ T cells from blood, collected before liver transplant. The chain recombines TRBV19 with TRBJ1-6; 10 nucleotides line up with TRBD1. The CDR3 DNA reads TGTGCCAGTAGTCCCTCTGGACAGGGGGTTCGGAATTCACCCCTCCACTTT. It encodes CASSPSGQGVRNSPLHF.